The 8 T cell receptor beta chains below all came from one sample that was sequenced in a study of T cell responses to AZD1222 COVID-19 vaccine. Sequencing was performed with immunoSEQ multiplex PCR; in TCRdb, only in-frame clones are kept and a portion is missing. The table shows some 180,000 clones, with around 94% occurring only once. The input for sequencing was peripheral blood, taken on day 0 of AZD1222 vaccination. The receptor set was obtained from an adult in good health.

The rearrangement links TRBV10-3 to TRBJ2-2; D not certain. Germline lookup yields CDR1 ENHRY and CDR2 SYGVKD. The CDR3 has 12 amino acids. Trimming stripped 9 bases from V and 5 bases from J, with 10 bases between. CDR3 bases: TGTGCCATGGACCCTGGGACCGGGGAGCTGTTTTTT. This gives the protein CAMDPGTGELFF.

The chain is built from TRBV25-1 and TRBJ1-4, with D unresolved. CDR1 is MGHDK, CDR2 SYGVNS, per germline. The length of the CDR3 is 15 residues. The ends were cut back, 0 bases at V and 6 bases at J, with 11 bases in the middle. The CDR3 here is CASSEYGVSDEKLFF. The CDR3 region has the DNA TGTGCCAGCAGTGAATATGGGGTATCGGATGAAAAACTGTTTTTT. Full variable domain (outside the CDR3, taken from reference TRBV25-1 and TRBJ1-4): EADIYQTPRYLVIGTGKKITLECSQTMGHDKMYWYQQDPGMELHLIHYSYGVNSTEKGDLSSESTVSRIRTEHFPLTLESARPSHTSQYLCASSEYGVSDEKLFFGSGTQLSVL.

The chain is built from TRBV12-3 or TRBV12-4 and TRBJ1-2; 7 bases line up with TRBD1. V lost 6 bases and J lost 8; bases outside the gene matches: 9. The CDR3 has 13 amino acids. CDR3 loop: CASSEVLRGGYTF. The DNA of the CDR3 is TGTGCCAGCAGCGAAGTGCTCAGGGGGGGCTACACCTTC.

The V gene is TRBV9, the J gene TRBJ1-2; TRBD1 matches at 12 bases. CDR1 SGDLS and CDR2 YYNGEE come from the germline V gene. V shed 3 bases and J 6 bases; nucleotides not matched to a gene: 9. The CDR3 length is 16 residues. The CDR3 sequence is CASSAGGTGGSHGYTF. The CDR3 coding sequence is TGTGCCAGCAGCGCTGGGGGGACAGGGGGCTCCCATGGCTACACCTTC.

The chain joins TRBV6-1 to TRBJ1-1; unclear D gene. The CDR3 is 14 amino acids. Trimming took off 0 bases at V and 10 bases at J, with 15 bases between the two ends. CDR1 and CDR2 (germline): MNHNS, SASEGT. The CDR3 loop is CASSEAQEGWGAFF. CDR3 bases: TGTGCCAGCAGTGAAGCGCAAGAGGGTTGGGGAGCTTTCTTT.

The chain recombines TRBV3-1 (or the pseudogene TRBV3-2) with TRBJ1-6; TRBD1 might be the D (5 bases). Germline V CDR1 and CDR2: LGHDT, YNNKEL (reference sequence). CDR3 length: 14 amino acids. Trimming took 3 bases from V and 10 from J, leaving 13 bases between them. This CDR3 reads CASSHRGARSPLHF. The CDR3 DNA is TGTGCCAGCAGCCATCGAGGGGCGCGGTCACCCCTCCACTTT.

The chain is built from TRBV5-6 and TRBJ1-2; possibly TRBD1 for D (6 bases). The CDR3 covers 14 residues. Germline loops: CDR1 SGHDT, CDR2 YYEEEE. V shed 4 bases and J shed 2 bases, with 12 bases lying between them. Here the CDR3 DNA reads TGTGCCAGCAGCGGAGGGGGGACGAACTATGGCTACACCTTC. Residues: CASSGGGTNYGYTF.

The gene calls are TRBV3-1 (or the pseudogene TRBV3-2) and TRBJ1-1; the D is unclear. Trimming took 4 bases from V and 0 from J, leaving 9 bases between them. Germline V lookup: CDR1 LGHDT, CDR2 YNNKEL (reference sequence). The CDR3 spans 14 residues. CDR3 in amino acids: CASSLRFMNTEAFF. For the CDR3, the DNA is TGTGCCAGCAGCCTCAGGTTCATGAACACTGAAGCTTTCTTT.